This is a list of T cell receptor beta chains from one sample in a study of OX40 agonist ivuxolimab in advanced cancers. Sequencing was performed with immunoSEQ multiplex PCR; in TCRdb, only in-frame clones are kept and a portion is missing. There are about 93,000 clones in the sample; about 91% occur only once, and approximately 0.35% lies in the top ten. The specimen comprised CD4+ or CD8+ T cells sorted from blood, sampled in a trial of the OX40 agonist ivuxolimab. Receptors were obtained from an adult with an advanced solid tumor such as melanoma, head and neck, liver or kidney cancer. CDR3s include the opening cysteine and the closing phenylalanine or tryptophan. The D gene is left open where the match is weak. Not all rows give a size; the values are once, few, many and, for expanded clones, a class.

V: TRBV7-3
length: 17
D: TRBD1
J: TRBJ2-1
size: -
CDR3: CASSSTGGFSSYNEQFF
DNA: TGTGCCAGCAGCTCGACAGGGGGATTTTCCTCCTACAATGAGCAGTTCTTC

V: TRBV7-2
length: 14
D: TRBD1
J: TRBJ1-1
size: once
CDR3: CASSSGGPNTEAFF
DNA: TGTGCCAGCAGCTCAGGGGGGCCGAACACTGAAGCTTTCTTT

V: TRBV27
length: 14
D: TRBD1
J: TRBJ1-2
size: -
CDR3: CASRKGARDYGYTF
DNA: TGTGCCAGCAGGAAGGGGGCGCGAGACTATGGCTACACCTTC

V: TRBV9
length: 16
D: TRBD2
J: TRBJ2-1
size: once
CDR3: CASSVGGGVSYNEQFF
DNA: TGTGCCAGCAGCGTAGGTGGGGGGGTCTCCTACAATGAGCAGTTCTTC

V: TRBV7-2
length: 17
D: TRBD2
J: TRBJ2-5
size: -
CDR3: CASSPLAGSFSGETQYF
DNA: TGTGCCAGCAGCCCGTTAGCGGGATCGTTTTCAGGAGAGACCCAGTACTTC

V: TRBV6-5
length: 12
D: -
J: TRBJ1-5
size: once
CDR3: CASSYSGGPQHF
DNA: TGTGCCAGCAGTTACTCCGGTGGGCCCCAGCATTTT

V: TRBV7-2
length: 13
D: -
J: TRBJ2-7
size: -
CDR3: CASSLGGWDEQYF
DNA: TGTGCCAGCAGCTTAGGAGGCTGGGACGAGCAGTACTTC

V: TRBV9
length: 14
D: -
J: TRBJ1-5
size: -
CDR3: CASNSGIGNQPQHF
DNA: TGTGCCAGCAATTCGGGTATTGGCAATCAGCCCCAGCATTTT

V: TRBV9
length: 16
D: TRBD1
J: TRBJ1-2
size: -
CDR3: CASSSQGAHSNYGYTF
DNA: TGTGCCAGCAGCTCCCAGGGGGCGCACTCGAACTATGGCTACACCTTC

V: TRBV7-2
length: 13
D: -
J: TRBJ2-3
size: -
CDR3: CASSRPSTDTQYF
DNA: TGTGCCAGCAGCCGACCCAGCACAGATACGCAGTATTTT

V: TRBV10-3
length: 13
D: -
J: TRBJ1-2
size: -
CDR3: CAISESWGYGYTF
DNA: TGTGCCATCAGTGAGTCATGGGGCTATGGCTACACCTTC